This T cell receptor (beta chain) was retrieved from a study of shared clonotypes between healthy human individuals (dated by TCRdb to the early 2020s). About the investigation overall: The cohort comprised a couple of women and three men aged 18 to 49 years. For each donor, CD4 naive and CD4 memory were each given three plates, CD8 naive was given two plates, and CD8 memory was given one plate. To estimate repertoire size and how much clonotypes are shared between individuals, the study performed deep sequencing of blood TCR repertoires from roughly five healthy adults. To increase sequencing depth and limit assay-specific biases, TCR repertoire library preparation and sequencing were carried out by different laboratories using diverse techniques. Between about 0.8 and 9 billion PBMCs per donor were obtained by leukapheresis. Broader findings and caveats from the paper: Pairwise subsampling led to the expectation that sequencing depth would affect the degree of clonotype sharing among donors. Roughly 5% of naive CD4, 3% to 3.5% of naive CD8, 2% to 2.5% of memory CD4, and 0.4% of memory CD8 clonotypes were shared across a handful of donors. Rarefaction of sorted-subset datasets indicated incomplete sequencing despite the large sequencing depth. Because the study included only a small number of donors, the genetic and exposure-history diversity represented was limited. Sampling was restricted to blood, and TCR repertoires in tissue are likely to differ from TCR repertoires in blood. Compared with non-shared clonotypes, clonotypes shared by all four sorted-subset donors had higher generation probabilities. Larger estimated clonotype richness was generally found for naive subsets than for memory subsets.

Concerning this clone: The antigen it recognizes is unknown. There are no base qualities to consult, and no much larger clone falls within one base.

The germline V gene sets CDR1 to MGHRA and CDR2 to YSYEKL. V lost 3 bases and J lost 1 base; the stretch between them is 12 bases long. The CDR3 measures 15 amino acids from cysteine to phenylalanine. Only the CDR3 DNA stays, 45 bases, in frame from base 1. Using the deep immunoSEQ assay, multiplex PCR amplified TCR CDR3 regions from genomic DNA. Extracted genomic DNA from each cell subset was spread evenly across all wells of several immunoSEQ 96-well plates, with each plate serving as a replicate. For sorted subsets, each replicate PCR was loaded with approximately 190 ng genomic DNA, equivalent to about 30,000 T cell genomes. Purified libraries were quantified with a Qubit 3.0 fluorometer, sized on a Bioanalyzer 2100, and re-quantified with the KAPA Library Quantification kit. Every immunoSEQ 96-well plate was sequenced on a separate single-read 150-cycle Illumina NextSeq 550 flow cell. The study's own analysis went as follows. Because only junctional sequences without quality scores were contained in the immunoSEQ output, filtering matching that applied to full-length reads could not be performed. To assign V/J genes and CDR3, sequences were annotated using PyIR, a Python wrapper for IgBLAST v1.9, with IMGT germline references. Any read was removed if the V/J assignment was weak (E-value above 1e-6), the CDR3 was missing, or the read contained stop codons, out-of-frame junctions, or ambiguous translated residues. V3J clonotypes were defined as sequences sharing the same inferred V gene, J gene, and CDR3 amino acid sequence. To compute the percentage overlap between repertoires, the number of shared unique clonotypes was divided by the size of the smaller repertoire. Richness of each repertoire was evaluated using RTK rarefaction, the Chao1 estimator, and Recon v2.1 estimates of unobserved clonotypes. Generation probabilities for all TCRbeta clonotypes obtained by the gDNA method from a handful of donors were computed using OLGA. TCRdb mirrors the immuneACCESS table, restricted to in-frame sequences. Some clones are absent from its copies; in checked studies, under half trace to an unresolved V gene, and the reason for the others is unknown. V and J calls and clone size are those listed in that table; D and trimming were worked out from the DNA. The sample contains 2 million or so clones, about 95% of them found a single time. Around 1.1% of the sample lies in the top ten.

CD8 naive samples consisted of CD45RO-negative cells that were positively selected for CCR7, yielding a CD45RA+CCR7+ population without TemRA cells. Donors were healthy HIV-negative adults with no recently reported acute infections or vaccinations. Every donor was a Caucasian adult living in Nashville, Tennessee, USA. Blood was collected by leukapheresis, and PBMCs were isolated by Ficoll-Histopaque density gradient centrifugation and then cryopreserved in liquid nitrogen vapor phase. Purity and quantity of every magnetically sorted T cell population were checked by analytical flow cytometry. Genomic DNA was isolated from each sorted fraction and quantified by UV absorbance on a Nanodrop 2000c.

The material sequenced was naive CD8+ T cells sorted from blood. The sample's cell subset or site, from its label and the paper: CD45RA+CCR7+. The V and J segments used are TRBV4-1 and TRBJ1-1; perhaps TRBD1 is the D gene, with 6 bases matching. The sequence came from a man aged 18 to 30 in good health. The DNA sequence is as follows: TGCGCCAGCAGCCATGAAAAGGGACAGAACACTGAAGCTTTCTTT. It encodes CASSHEKGQNTEAFF.